This T cell receptor beta chain emerged from a study of monozygotic twins with inflammatory bowel disease (dated 2019 in TCRdb). Some background on the complete study: In total, around 28 monozygotic twin pairs made up the full study: 19 Danish pairs, all IBD-discordant, plus nine German pairs, of which four were IBD-concordant and five were IBD-discordant. Each individual had, on average, about 151 000 unique TCRalpha sequences and 181 000 unique TCRbeta sequences available for analysis. The search for disease-associated traits relied mainly on comparing, within discordant pairs, IBD patients with their genetically identical healthy co-twins. Study-level results and caveats: IBD patients shared fewer clonotypes with other individuals than healthy twins did, most markedly in patients showing signs of disease activity. The analysis was unable to tell apart different T cell subtypes. Repertoire similarity did not differ between concordant and discordant twins, which could be due to limited statistical power. A decrease in TCRbeta repertoire diversity, as measured by inverse Simpson index, was observed in IBD patients compared with their healthy co-twins. Background noise and inter-individual variability may have been introduced into the repertoires by the differing immunosuppressive treatments among patients. No single strong signal or clonotype linked to IBD turned up in the results, so the idea that one exists was not supported.

Comment on this clonotype: Its antigen remains undetermined.

Libraries were built with 5' RACE. For each TCR library, around 3,800 ng of total RNA was used. For each sample, cDNA was synthesized in eight separate reactions using SMARTScribe reverse transcriptase. During cDNA synthesis, unique molecular identifiers containing a 6-nucleotide sample barcode were introduced by template switching. TCRalpha and TCRbeta cDNA was amplified in two nested PCRs of roughly 16 and 10 cycles, and bead purification was carried out after each PCR. Before amplification, the cDNA was treated with uracil DNA-glycosylase and purified using the QIAquick PCR purification kit. In the second PCR, Illumina TruSeq-compatible adapters and sample-specific barcodes were added. TapeStation and Qubit were used to check library quality and concentration, and 4 to 6.5 ng of each library went into the pool. Pooled libraries were sequenced on an Illumina HiSeq2500 single-index Rapid Run with 2 x 100 bp reads and custom sequencing primers. In the authors' own workflow: UMI-based consensus assembly with MiGEC version 1.2.6 was used to correct PCR and sequencing errors. MiXCR version 2.1.1 was used to carry out V(D)J alignment, clonotype assembly and CDR3 extraction. To normalise gene usage, clonotype sharing and MAIT/NKT TCR abundance, the analysis used the top 1000, 10 000 and 20 000 clonotypes per sample. Diversity was computed as the inverse Simpson index with the vegan R package after downsampling to 27 000 UMIs. Paired Mann-Whitney U tests on discordant twin pairs were used, with Benjamini-Hochberg multiple-testing correction. TCRdb reprocessed the reads into one record per CDR3 protein sequence, lacking DNA. TCRdb assigned the V and J calls; the authors' analysis was not used. This sample's records show 300,000 to 400,000 distinct CDR3 sequences. Of the sample, over 2% is held by the ten largest clones.

CDR1 and CDR2, looked up from the germline V gene (reference sequence), are DFQATT and SNEGSKA. The CDR3 measures 15 amino acids from cysteine to phenylalanine. No DNA has been recorded. A roughly 2.5 ml peripheral blood sample was drawn into PAXgene tubes per donor and stored at -80°C. Without any T cell sorting, total RNA was extracted from whole blood using the PAXgene blood miRNA kit on an automated QIAcube. Peripheral blood from monozygotic twin pairs who were concordant or discordant for inflammatory bowel disease underwent deep TCRalpha and TCRbeta repertoire profiling using unique molecular barcoding. Smoking habits were recorded for all twin pairs, and each individual was classified as a current, former or never smoker.

The TCR comes from a human donor with ulcerative colitis or Crohn's disease, or a healthy co-twin of an affected twin (not recorded which). This sequence uses TRBV20-1 and TRBJ2-6; the D call from TCRdb, TRBD2, cannot be confirmed without DNA. The source material was blood. Here the CDR3 is given as CSARMGPSGANVLTF.